The 8 T cell receptor beta chains reported below all come from one sample, sequenced in a study of T-cell memory formation after mild COVID-19. TCRdb re-derived calls from the 5' RACE reads in MiXCR, one entry per CDR3 protein. The sample has approximately 210,000 distinct CDR3 sequences, about 18% seen once. Specimen: PBMCs or a T cell subset sorted from them (not recorded which). The source is an adult woman who had mild COVID-19 (a few samples of this study predate the infection). Cell type and time point are not known.

This clonotype was seen only a few times. This chain connects TRBV7-2 to TRBJ1-4; TRBD1 matches 8 bases. Germline V gene lookup returns CDR1 SGHTA and CDR2 FQGNSA. The CDR3 length is 15 residues. Trimming removed 5 bases from V and 7 bases from J; junction bases left unmatched: 9. The CDR3 loop is CASSPGGTGVEKLFF. Written as DNA, the CDR3 is TGTGCCAGCAGCCCCGGGGGGACAGGTGTTGAAAAACTGTTTTTT.

This rearrangement joins TRBV6-2 or TRBV6-3 to TRBJ1-5; tentatively, D is TRBD1 (6 bases). V dropped 4 bases and J dropped 1 base, with 14 bases sitting between them. Per germline, CDR1 MNHEY and CDR2 SVGEGT. The CDR3 contains 16 residues. The CDR3 DNA is TGTGCCAGCAGTTCCAATACAGGGAAGAGCAATCAGCCCCAGCATTTT. Translated: CASSSNTGKSNQPQHF.

V usage is TRBV7-3 and J usage is TRBJ2-3; TRBD2 might be the D (5 bases). The CDR3 is 14 residues long. V lost 4 bases, J lost 6 bases, and 14 bases lay in between. Germline-derived CDR1 and CDR2 are SGHTA and FQGTGA. CDR3 region: CASSSTRASDTQYF. Here the CDR3 DNA reads TGTGCCAGCAGCTCCACTCGAGCTAGCGATACGCAGTATTTT.

This clonotype turned up a few times. J is TRBJ2-4 and V is TRBV20-1; possibly TRBD2 for D (5 bases). Trimming took 7 bases from V and 0 from J, leaving 13 bases between them. The CDR3 has 14 residues. Germline CDR1 DFQATT, CDR2 SNEGSKA (reference sequence). For the CDR3, the DNA is TGCAGTGGCTCGGACTCCCTAGCCAAAAACATTCAGTACTTC. Residues: CSGSDSLAKNIQYF.

This clonotype was detected ten times or more. The chain carries TRBV5-1 and TRBJ1-2; 9 bases align to TRBD1. V was pared by 2 bases and J by 8 bases, with 7 bases of the junction left unmatched. This CDR3 has 14 residues. The V gene's germline CDR1 is SGHRS and CDR2 YFSETQ. The CDR3 nucleotides are TGCGCCAGCAGCTTTCCGGGACAGGGATACGGCTACACCTTC. Its translation is CASSFPGQGYGYTF.

This clonotype was picked up a small number of times. This chain connects TRBV19 to TRBJ2-7; TRBD2 is a possible D gene (6 bases). The CDR3 is 13 amino acids. The germline CDR1 and CDR2 sequences are LNHDA and SQIVND (reference sequence). V gave up 6 bases and J gave up 4 bases, with 13 bases separating them. The CDR3 DNA is TGTGCCAGTAGCGGGGGTGGGCTATACGAGCAGTACTTC. Translated: CASSGGGLYEQYF.

This clonotype has a handful of counts. The J gene is TRBJ2-7, the V gene TRBV12-3 or TRBV12-4; the D gene is possibly TRBD1 (5 bases). V was shortened by 3 bases and J by 5 bases, with 11 bases between the two germline ends. The CDR3 has 13 residues. The CDR3 sequence: CASSLSGSDEQYF. CDR3 DNA sequence: TGTGCCAGCAGTTTGTCAGGGTCCGACGAGCAGTACTTC.

This clonotype occurred a few times. The rearrangement joins TRBV9 to TRBJ2-7; unclear D gene. The V and J ends lost 6 bases and 4 bases respectively, with 11 bases between them. CDR1 is SGDLS, CDR2 YYNGEE, per germline. The CDR3 sequence is 12 residues long. CDR3 region: CASNASCYEQYF. The CDR3 DNA is TGTGCCAGCAACGCGTCATGTTACGAGCAGTACTTC. Full variable domain (rest looked up from reference TRBV9 and TRBJ2-7): DSGVTQTPKHLITATGQRVTLRCSPRSGDLSVYWYQQSLDQGLQFLIQYYNGEERAKGNILERFSAQQFPDLHSELNLSSLELGDSALYFCASNASCYEQYFGPGTRLTVT.